This T cell receptor beta chain is from a study of T-cell reconstitution after alpha-beta-depleted transplantation in children. This CDR3 spans 16 amino acids. V lost 0 bases, J lost 5 bases, and 8 bases stayed unmatched. Germline loops: CDR1 LGHNA, CDR2 YSLEER. On this clonotype itself: No antigen is known for it.

Broader study findings: Certain patients had high TCRbeta diversity at day 60, and it came from recipient T cells and thymic progenitors that survived. Several hundred expanded graft clones reportedly gave rise to the alpha-beta T cells present about two months after transplant. T-cell counts and diversity were attributed mostly to newly produced T cells one year after transplant.

Unique molecular identifiers were incorporated into the prepared TCRbeta library. TCRdb ran MiXCR on the PCR reads and lists one entry per CDR3 protein. The sample records about 580,000 distinct CDR3 sequences, roughly 23% being singletons. The chain links TRBV4-3 to TRBJ2-7, with 9 bases matching TRBD2. The sequencing used PBMCs, mostly from graft donor cells, collected 360 days after TCRalphabeta/CD19-depleted stem cell transplant. The clonotype originates from a boy under three years old who had a stem cell transplant for acute myeloid leukemia, so the T cells may come from the graft donor. The CDR3 protein is CASSQDWRGGLNEQYF. CDR3 DNA sequence: TGCGCCAGCAGCCAAGACTGGCGGGGGGGCCTAAACGAGCAGTACTTC.